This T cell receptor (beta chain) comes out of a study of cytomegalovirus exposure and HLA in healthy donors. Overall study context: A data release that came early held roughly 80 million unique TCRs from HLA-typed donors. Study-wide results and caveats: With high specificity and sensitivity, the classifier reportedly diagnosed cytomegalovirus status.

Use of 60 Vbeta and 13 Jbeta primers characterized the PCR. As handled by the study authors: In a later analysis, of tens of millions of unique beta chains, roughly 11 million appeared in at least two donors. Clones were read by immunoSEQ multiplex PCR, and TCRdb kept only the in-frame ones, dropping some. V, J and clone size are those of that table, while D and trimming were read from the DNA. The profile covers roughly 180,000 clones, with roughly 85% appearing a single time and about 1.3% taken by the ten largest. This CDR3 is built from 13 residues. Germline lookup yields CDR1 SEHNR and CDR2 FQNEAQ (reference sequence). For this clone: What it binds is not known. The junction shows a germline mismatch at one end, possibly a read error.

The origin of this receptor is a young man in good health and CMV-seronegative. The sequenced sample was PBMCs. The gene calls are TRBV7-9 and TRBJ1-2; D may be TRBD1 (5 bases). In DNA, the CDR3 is TGTTCCAGCAGCTTTCAGGGACTCGGGGGCTACACCTTC. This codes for CSSSFQGLGGYTF.